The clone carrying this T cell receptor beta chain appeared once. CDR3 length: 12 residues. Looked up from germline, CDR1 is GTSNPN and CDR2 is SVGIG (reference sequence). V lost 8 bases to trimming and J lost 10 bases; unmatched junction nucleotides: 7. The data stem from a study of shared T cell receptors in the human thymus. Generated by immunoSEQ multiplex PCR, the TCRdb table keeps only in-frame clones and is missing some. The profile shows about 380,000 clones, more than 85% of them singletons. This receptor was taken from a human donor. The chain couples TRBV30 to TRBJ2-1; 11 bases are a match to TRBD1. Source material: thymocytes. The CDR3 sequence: CARGTGGDEQFF. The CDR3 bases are TGTGCCCGCGGGACAGGGGGGGACGAGCAGTTCTTC.